This T cell receptor beta chain was documented in a study of prognosis after radiotherapy for stage I lung cancer. As for the study in general: Patients with newly diagnosed primary stage I lung tumors numbered over eleven, with about 5 others having oligometastatic NSCLC after surgical resection of the primary tumor. Several patients receiving radiotherapy then developed distant metastases (median roughly seven months), with 15 or so showing no significant progression.

With 7 bases removed from V and 1 base from J, the gap between germline ends came to 11 bases. The CDR3 runs to 14 residues. The V gene's germline CDR1 is LGHNA and CDR2 YNFKEQ. Two rounds of multiplex PCR amplified TCR beta CDR3 from genomic DNA. Primers specific to each TRBV and TRBJ gene drove first-round PCR. TCRdb re-called the multiplex PCR reads with MiXCR, one entry per CDR3 protein. The data hold 13,000 to 15,000 distinct CDR3 sequences, with 25% to 40% observed a single time. This clonotype was recorded many times. Its matching antigen is unknown. Overall study findings and caveats: Gene usage, both TRBV and TRBJ, reportedly differed between patients with metastases and patients without them. Patients given stereotactic body radiation therapy showed fewer unique TCR clones afterward, median around 10,000 versus 6,500.

Here the sequenced sample was PBMCs, taken before or after stereotactic body radiation therapy (not recorded which). The origin of this receptor is a donor over 45 with non-small cell lung cancer. V is TRBV4-2 and J is TRBJ2-1; D is unclear. This CDR3 reads CASNPGKSYNEQFF. The CDR3 DNA reads as TGTGCCAGCAACCCTGGGAAGTCCTACAATGAGCAGTTCTTC.